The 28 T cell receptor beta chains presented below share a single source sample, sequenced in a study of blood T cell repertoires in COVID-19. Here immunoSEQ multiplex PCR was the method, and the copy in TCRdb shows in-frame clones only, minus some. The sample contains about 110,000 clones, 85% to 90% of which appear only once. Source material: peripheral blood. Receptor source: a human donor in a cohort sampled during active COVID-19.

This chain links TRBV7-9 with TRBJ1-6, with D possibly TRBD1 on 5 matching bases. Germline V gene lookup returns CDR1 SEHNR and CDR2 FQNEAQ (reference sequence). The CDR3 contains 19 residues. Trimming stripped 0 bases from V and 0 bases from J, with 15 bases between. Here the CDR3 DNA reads TGTGCCAGCAGCTTAGCGCGGGATCAGGGCTTCTCCTATAATTCACCCCTCCACTTT. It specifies CASSLARDQGFSYNSPLHF.

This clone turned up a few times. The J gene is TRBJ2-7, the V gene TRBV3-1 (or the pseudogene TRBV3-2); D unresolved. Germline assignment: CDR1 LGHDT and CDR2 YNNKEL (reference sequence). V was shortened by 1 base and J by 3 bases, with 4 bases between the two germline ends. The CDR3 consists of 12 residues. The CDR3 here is CASSQVRYEQYF. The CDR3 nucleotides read TGTGCCAGCAGCCAAGTTCGCTACGAGCAGTACTTC.

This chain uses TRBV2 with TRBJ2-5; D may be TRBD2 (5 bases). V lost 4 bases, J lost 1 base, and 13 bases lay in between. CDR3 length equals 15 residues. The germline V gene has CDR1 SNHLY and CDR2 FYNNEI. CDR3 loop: CASSAQTRFQETQYF. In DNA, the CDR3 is TGTGCCAGCAGTGCCCAAACTAGGTTCCAAGAGACCCAGTACTTC.

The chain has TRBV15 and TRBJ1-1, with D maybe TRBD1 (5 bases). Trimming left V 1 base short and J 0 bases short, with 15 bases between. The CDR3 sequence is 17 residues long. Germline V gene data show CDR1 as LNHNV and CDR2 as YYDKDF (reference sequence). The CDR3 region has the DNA TGTGCCACCAGCAGAGGGGGCAGAATAGCCTTGAACACTGAAGCTTTCTTT. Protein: CATSRGGRIALNTEAFF. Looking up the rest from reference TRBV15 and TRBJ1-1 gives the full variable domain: DAMVIQNPRYQVTQFGKPVTLSCSQTLNHNVMYWYQQKSSQAPKLLFHYYDKDFNNEADTPDNFQSRRPNTSFCFLDIRSPGLGDTAMYLCATSRGGRIALNTEAFFGQGTRLTVV.

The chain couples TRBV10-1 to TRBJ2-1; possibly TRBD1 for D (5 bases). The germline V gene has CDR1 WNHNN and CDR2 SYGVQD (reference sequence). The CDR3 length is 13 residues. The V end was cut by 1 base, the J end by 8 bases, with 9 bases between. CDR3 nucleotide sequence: TGCGCCAGCAGTGAGTTAAGGGGTCATGAGCAGTTCTTC. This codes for CASSELRGHEQFF.

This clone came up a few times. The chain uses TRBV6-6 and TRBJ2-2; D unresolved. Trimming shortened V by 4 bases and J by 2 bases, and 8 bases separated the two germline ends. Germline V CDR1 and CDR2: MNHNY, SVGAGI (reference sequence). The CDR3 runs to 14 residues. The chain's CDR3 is CASSSADNTGELFF. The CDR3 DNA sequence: TGTGCCAGCAGTTCCGCGGATAACACCGGGGAGCTGTTTTTT.

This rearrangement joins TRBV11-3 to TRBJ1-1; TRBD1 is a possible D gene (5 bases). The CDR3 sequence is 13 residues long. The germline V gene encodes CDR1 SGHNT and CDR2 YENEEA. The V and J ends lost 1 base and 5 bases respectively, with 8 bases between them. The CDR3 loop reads CASSLGRETEAFF. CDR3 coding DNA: TGTGCCAGCAGCTTAGGCAGGGAAACTGAAGCTTTCTTT.

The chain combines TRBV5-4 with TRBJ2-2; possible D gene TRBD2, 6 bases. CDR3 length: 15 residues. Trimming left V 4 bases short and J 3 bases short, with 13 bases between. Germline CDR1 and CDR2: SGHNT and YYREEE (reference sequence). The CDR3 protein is CASSPGLSDTGELFF. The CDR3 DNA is TGTGCCAGCAGCCCGGGACTGTCGGACACCGGGGAGCTGTTTTTT.

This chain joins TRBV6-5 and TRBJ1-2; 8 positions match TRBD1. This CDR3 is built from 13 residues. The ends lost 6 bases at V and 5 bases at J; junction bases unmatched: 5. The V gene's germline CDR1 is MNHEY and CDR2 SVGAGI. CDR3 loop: CASRRTGPYGYTF. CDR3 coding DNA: TGTGCCAGCAGACGGACAGGGCCTTATGGCTACACCTTC.

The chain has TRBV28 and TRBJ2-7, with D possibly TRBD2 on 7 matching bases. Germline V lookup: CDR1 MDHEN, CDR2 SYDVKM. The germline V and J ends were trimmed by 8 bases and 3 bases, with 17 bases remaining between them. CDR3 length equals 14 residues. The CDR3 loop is CASLLGGAGYEQYF. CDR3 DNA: TGTGCCAGCCTACTGGGGGGGGCTGGCTACGAGCAGTACTTC. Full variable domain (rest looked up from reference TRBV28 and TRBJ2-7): DVKVTQSSRYLVKRTGEKVFLECVQDMDHENMFWYRQDPGLGLRLIYFSYDVKMKEKGDIPEGYSVSREKKERFSLILESASTNQTSMYLCASLLGGAGYEQYFGPGTRLTVT.

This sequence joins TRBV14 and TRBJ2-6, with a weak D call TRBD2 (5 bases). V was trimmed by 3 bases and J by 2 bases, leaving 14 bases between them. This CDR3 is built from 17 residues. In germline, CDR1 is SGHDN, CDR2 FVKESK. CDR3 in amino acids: CASSQDFLMAGANVLTF. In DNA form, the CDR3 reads TGTGCCAGCAGCCAGGACTTCTTGATGGCTGGGGCCAACGTCCTGACTTTC.

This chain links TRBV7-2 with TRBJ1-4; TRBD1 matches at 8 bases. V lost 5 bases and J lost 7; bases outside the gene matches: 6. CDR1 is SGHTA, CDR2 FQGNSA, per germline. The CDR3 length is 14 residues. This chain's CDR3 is CASSVDRVREKLFF. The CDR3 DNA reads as TGTGCCAGCAGCGTGGACAGGGTTCGTGAAAAACTGTTTTTT.

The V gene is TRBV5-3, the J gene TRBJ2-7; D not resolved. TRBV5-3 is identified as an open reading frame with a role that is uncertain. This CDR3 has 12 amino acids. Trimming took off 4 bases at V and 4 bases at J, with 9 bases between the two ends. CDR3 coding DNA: TGTGCCAGAAGCCCTTTGTCTTACGAGCAGTACTTC. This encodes CARSPLSYEQYF.

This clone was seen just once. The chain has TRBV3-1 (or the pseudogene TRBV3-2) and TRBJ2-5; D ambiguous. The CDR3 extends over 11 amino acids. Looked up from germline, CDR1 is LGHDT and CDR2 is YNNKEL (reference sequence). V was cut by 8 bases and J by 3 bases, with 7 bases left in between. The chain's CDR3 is CASGPKETQYF. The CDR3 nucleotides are TGTGCCAGCGGGCCGAAAGAGACCCAGTACTTC.

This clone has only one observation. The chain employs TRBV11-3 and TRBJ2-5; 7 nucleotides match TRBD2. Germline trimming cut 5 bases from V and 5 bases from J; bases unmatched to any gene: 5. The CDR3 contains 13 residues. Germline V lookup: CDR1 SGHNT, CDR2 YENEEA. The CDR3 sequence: CASSRTSGETQYF. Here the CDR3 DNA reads TGTGCCAGCAGCAGGACTAGTGGGGAGACCCAGTACTTC.

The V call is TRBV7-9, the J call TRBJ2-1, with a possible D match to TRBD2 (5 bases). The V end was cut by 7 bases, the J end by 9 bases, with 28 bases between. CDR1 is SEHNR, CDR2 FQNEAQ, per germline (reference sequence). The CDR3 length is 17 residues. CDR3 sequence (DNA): TGTGCCAGCATTGGCACCTCCGGTGGTTGGTACGAGGGTGAGCAGTTCTTC. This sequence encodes CASIGTSGGWYEGEQFF.

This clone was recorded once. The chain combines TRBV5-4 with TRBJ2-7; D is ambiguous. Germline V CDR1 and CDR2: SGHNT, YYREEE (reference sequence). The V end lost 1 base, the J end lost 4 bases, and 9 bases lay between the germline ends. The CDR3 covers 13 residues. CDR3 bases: TGTGCCAGCAGCTTGCTAAAGGAGTACGAGCAGTACTTC. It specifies CASSLLKEYEQYF. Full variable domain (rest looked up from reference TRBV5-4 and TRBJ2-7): ETGVTQSPTHLIKTRGQQVTLRCSSQSGHNTVSWYQQALGQGPQFIFQYYREEENGRGNFPPRFSGLQFPNYSSELNVNALELDDSALYLCASSLLKEYEQYFGPGTRLTVT.

The DNA of the CDR3 is TGTGCCAGCAGCACTCTAACGGGGACAGATACGCAGTATTTT. Translation gives CASSTLTGTDTQYF. V and J are TRBV5-6 and TRBJ2-3, with D possibly being TRBD2 (5 bases). Trimming took 4 bases from V and 3 from J, leaving 12 bases between them. The CDR3 length is 14 residues. Per the germline V gene, CDR1 is SGHDT and CDR2 is YYEEEE.

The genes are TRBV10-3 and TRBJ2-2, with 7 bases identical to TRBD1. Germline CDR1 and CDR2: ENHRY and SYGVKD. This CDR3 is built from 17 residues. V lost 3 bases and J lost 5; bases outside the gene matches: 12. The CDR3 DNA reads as TGTGCCATCAGTGAAGGAAGGAGACAGGGATTTACCGGGGAGCTGTTTTTT. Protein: CAISEGRRQGFTGELFF.

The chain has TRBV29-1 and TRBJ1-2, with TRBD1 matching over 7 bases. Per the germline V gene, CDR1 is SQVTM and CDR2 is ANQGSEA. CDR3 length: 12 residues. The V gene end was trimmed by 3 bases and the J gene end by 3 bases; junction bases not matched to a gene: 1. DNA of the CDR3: TGCAGCGTTGATCAGGGGGACTATGGCTACACCTTC. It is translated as CSVDQGDYGYTF.

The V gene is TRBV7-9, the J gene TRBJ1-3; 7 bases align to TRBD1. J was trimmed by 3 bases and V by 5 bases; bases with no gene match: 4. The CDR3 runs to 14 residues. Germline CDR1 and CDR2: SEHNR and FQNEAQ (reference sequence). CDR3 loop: CASSQTGYGNTIYF. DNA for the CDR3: TGTGCCAGCAGCCAGACAGGGTATGGAAACACCATATATTTT.

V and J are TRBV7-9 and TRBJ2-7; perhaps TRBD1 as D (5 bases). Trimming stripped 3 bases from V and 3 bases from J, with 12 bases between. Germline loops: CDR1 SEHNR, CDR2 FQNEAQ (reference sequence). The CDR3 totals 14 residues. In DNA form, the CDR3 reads TGTGCCAGCAGCTTCCAGGGTATCGGCTACGAGCAGTACTTC. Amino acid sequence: CASSFQGIGYEQYF. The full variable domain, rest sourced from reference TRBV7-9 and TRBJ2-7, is DTGVSQNPRHKITKRGQNVTFRCDPISEHNRLYWYRQTLGQGPEFLTYFQNEAQLEKSRLLSDRFSAERPKGSFSTLEIQRTEQGDSAMYLCASSFQGIGYEQYFGPGTRLTVT.

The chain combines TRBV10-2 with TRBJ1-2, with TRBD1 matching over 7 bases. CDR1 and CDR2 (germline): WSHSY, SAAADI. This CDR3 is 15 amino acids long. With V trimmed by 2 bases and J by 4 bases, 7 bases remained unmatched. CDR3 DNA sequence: TGCGCCAGCAGTGAGCCAAGGGGGCGAGTCTATGGCTACACCTTC. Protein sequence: CASSEPRGRVYGYTF.

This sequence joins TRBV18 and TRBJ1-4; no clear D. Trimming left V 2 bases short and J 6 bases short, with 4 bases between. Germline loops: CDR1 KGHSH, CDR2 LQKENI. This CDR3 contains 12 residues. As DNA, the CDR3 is TGTGCCAGCTCACCATCGTATGAAAAACTGTTTTTT. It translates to CASSPSYEKLFF.

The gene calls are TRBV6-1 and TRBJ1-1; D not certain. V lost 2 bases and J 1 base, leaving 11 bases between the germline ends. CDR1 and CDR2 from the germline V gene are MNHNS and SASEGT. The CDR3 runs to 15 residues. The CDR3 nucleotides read TGTGCCAGCAGTGAATTCAGGCAGCAGAACACTGAAGCTTTCTTT. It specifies CASSEFRQQNTEAFF.

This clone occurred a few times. CDR3 coding DNA: TGTGCCAGCAGCTTGGGCCTCAGGGAATCGCAGTTCTTC. Protein: CASSLGLRESQFF. The chain recombines TRBV5-4 with TRBJ2-1; weak D call: TRBD1 (5 bases). V lost 0 bases and J 12 bases, leaving 13 bases between the germline ends. Germline CDR1 SGHNT, CDR2 YYREEE (reference sequence). CDR3 size: 13 residues.

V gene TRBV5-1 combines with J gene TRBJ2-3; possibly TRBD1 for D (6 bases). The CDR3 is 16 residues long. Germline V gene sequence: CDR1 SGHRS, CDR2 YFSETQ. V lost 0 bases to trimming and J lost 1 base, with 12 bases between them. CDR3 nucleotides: TGCGCCAGCAGCTTGGGTTCAGGGGCCGGCACAGATACGCAGTATTTT. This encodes CASSLGSGAGTDTQYF.

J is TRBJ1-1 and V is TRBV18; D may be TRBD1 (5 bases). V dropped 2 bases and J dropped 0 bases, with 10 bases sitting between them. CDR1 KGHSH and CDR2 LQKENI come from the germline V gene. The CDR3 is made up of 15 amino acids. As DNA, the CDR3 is TGTGCCAGCTCACCAATTGACAGCATGAACACTGAAGCTTTCTTT. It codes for CASSPIDSMNTEAFF.